Shown below are 15 T cell receptor beta chains from a single sample sequenced in a study of CDR3 diversity in severe acne. TCRdb passed the PCR reads through MiXCR, listing each CDR3 protein once. The sample holds tens of thousands of distinct CDR3 sequences; under 65% are singletons and the top ten take 13% to 15%. Sequences were obtained from blood. The receptors stem from a male donor in good health, without acne.

The rearrangement joins TRBV9 to TRBJ2-3; possibly TRBD2 for D (5 bases). CDR1 is SGDLS and CDR2 is YYNGEE in the germline V gene. The CDR3 consists of 15 residues. V was clipped by 2 bases and J by 0 bases, with 10 bases between them. For the CDR3, the DNA is TGTGCCAGCAGCGTTCTATCGGGGAGCACAGATACGCAGTATTTT. This encodes CASSVLSGSTDTQYF.

This clonotype occurred many times. V gene TRBV18 combines with J gene TRBJ2-7; D possibly uses TRBD1 or TRBD2 (6 bases each). Trimming left V 3 bases short and J 6 bases short, with 15 bases between. The germline V gene has CDR1 KGHSH and CDR2 LQKENI. The length of the CDR3 is 14 residues. CDR3 residues: CASSPSGALGEQYF. The CDR3 bases are TGTGCCAGCTCACCGTCGGGGGCTCTGGGCGAGCAGTACTTC.

This sequence joins TRBV10-1 and TRBJ2-7, with a possible D match to TRBD2 (5 bases). The germline V and J ends were trimmed by 6 bases and 2 bases, with 14 bases remaining between them. Germline V lookup: CDR1 WNHNN, CDR2 SYGVQD (reference sequence). The CDR3 is 14 amino acids. This chain's CDR3 is CASSPSRIPYEQYF. DNA for the CDR3: TGCGCCAGCAGCCCTAGCAGGATCCCCTACGAGCAGTACTTC.

The chain has TRBV5-1 and TRBJ1-1; 7 bases align to TRBD1. Germline V gene sequence: CDR1 SGHRS, CDR2 YFSETQ. The J segment lost 1 base and the V segment lost 4 bases, leaving 13 bases of the junction unmatched. The CDR3 spans 17 residues. CDR3 sequence reads: CASSEPTGFRQNTEAFF. The CDR3 bases are TGCGCCAGCAGCGAACCGACAGGGTTCAGGCAGAACACTGAAGCTTTCTTT.

The chain recombines TRBV9 with TRBJ2-2; TRBD1 aligns across 11 bases. V lost 0 bases, J lost 4 bases, and 2 bases stayed unmatched. The CDR3 loop spans 16 amino acids. Per germline, CDR1 SGDLS and CDR2 YYNGEE. The CDR3 DNA reads as TGTGCCAGCAGCGTAGCCGGGACAGGGGGCACCGGGGAGCTGTTTTTT. It specifies CASSVAGTGGTGELFF.

This clonotype showed up many times. This sequence joins TRBV3-1 and TRBJ2-1; 11 positions match TRBD2. The CDR3 contains 18 residues. CDR1 and CDR2 (germline): LGHDT, YNNKEL (reference sequence). J gave up 5 bases and V 4 bases, and 13 bases lay outside the gene matches. The CDR3 region is CASSRLSSGTSGNNEQFF. CDR3 nucleotide sequence: TGTGCCAGCAGCCGCTTATCCTCCGGGACTAGCGGAAACAATGAGCAGTTCTTC.

There are many counts of this clonotype. The CDR3 region is CASSQTGLGGYEQYF. The DNA of the CDR3 is TGTGCCAGCAGCCAAACCGGGCTGGGAGGCTACGAGCAGTACTTC. The chain combines TRBV3-1 with TRBJ2-7, with D possibly being TRBD2 (6 bases). Trimming took off 2 bases at V and 3 bases at J, with 14 bases between the two ends. CDR1 and CDR2 from the germline V gene are LGHDT and YNNKEL (reference sequence). This CDR3 is 15 amino acids long.

The chain uses TRBV7-6 and TRBJ2-2; perhaps TRBD2 as D (5 bases). Germline CDR1 SGHVS, CDR2 FNYEAQ. V gave up 5 bases and J gave up 5 bases, with 12 bases separating them. This CDR3 comprises 14 residues. The CDR3 DNA sequence: TGTGCCAGCAGCGAACGGACGGGGACCGGGGAGCTGTTTTTT. Protein product: CASSERTGTGELFF.

The chain combines TRBV19 with TRBJ2-7; D gene ambiguous. The germline V gene has CDR1 LNHDA and CDR2 SQIVND (reference sequence). This CDR3 has 16 amino acids. V lost 6 bases and J 3 bases, leaving 21 bases between the germline ends. CDR3 sequence: CASRRGPKVLVYEQYF. The CDR3 nucleotides are TGTGCCAGTAGACGCGGACCGAAAGTTCTTGTCTACGAGCAGTACTTC.

This clonotype was seen a single time. The chain is built from TRBV20-1 and TRBJ2-7; TRBD1 aligns across 12 bases. The V gene's germline CDR1 is DFQATT and CDR2 SNEGSKA (reference sequence). The CDR3 covers 11 residues. The CDR3 coding sequence is TGCATCGGGACAGGGGGCACCGAGCAGTACTTC. Translating it yields CIGTGGTEQYF.

Here the CDR3 DNA reads TGTGCCAGCAGAGGACAGCAGGAGGGCTACACCTTC. Amino acids: CASRGQQEGYTF. The chain combines TRBV2 with TRBJ1-2, with D maybe TRBD1 (6 bases). The CDR3 is 12 residues long. V was trimmed by 6 bases and J by 8 bases, leaving 13 bases between them. CDR1 and CDR2 (germline): SNHLY, FYNNEI.

The genes are TRBV4-1 and TRBJ1-6, with a tentative D call TRBD1 (6 bases). CDR1 and CDR2 (germline): MGHRA, YSYEKL. The CDR3 spans 16 residues. The V end lost 2 bases, the J end lost 6 bases, and 14 bases lay between the germline ends. This chain's CDR3 is CASSQLSGHRNSPLHF. CDR3 in DNA: TGCGCCAGCAGCCAACTATCGGGACATCGTAATTCACCCCTCCACTTT.

In this sample, this clonotype is medium-sized. The chain recombines TRBV6-5 with TRBJ2-7, with unresolved D. CDR1 is MNHEY and CDR2 is SVGAGI in the germline V gene. Trimming pared 5 bases from V and 6 bases from J, leaving 11 bases between. The CDR3 length is 12 residues. This CDR3 is CASSSSPSEQYF. The CDR3 bases are TGTGCCAGCAGTAGTTCCCCTAGCGAGCAGTACTTC.

This sequence joins TRBV20-1 and TRBJ2-7; D gene uncertain. Germline V gene lookup returns CDR1 DFQATT and CDR2 SNEGSKA (reference sequence). The CDR3 consists of 14 residues. With 3 bases removed from V and 1 base from J, the gap between germline ends came to 13 bases. The CDR3 spells CSASPLGGSYEQYF. The CDR3 region has the DNA TGCAGTGCTAGCCCCCTGGGTGGGTCCTACGAGCAGTACTTC.

Details on this clonotype: Mismatch with germline at one junction end may stem from a read error. The gene calls are TRBV9 and TRBJ2-2; TRBD1 agrees at 7 bases. The V gene's germline CDR1 is SGDLS and CDR2 YYNGEE. The CDR3 has 16 amino acids. CDR3 region: CASSPRPGQLSGELFF. The CDR3, as DNA: TGTGCCAGCAGCCCAAGACCGGGACAGCTTTCCGGAGAGCTGTTTTTT.